Following are 30 T cell receptor beta chains from one sample sequenced in a study of blood T cell repertoires in COVID-19. Sequenced by immunoSEQ multiplex PCR; TCRdb stores in-frame clones only, minus some. The sample contains about 120,000 clones, roughly 84% of which appear only once. The specimen sequenced was peripheral blood. Every receptor here comes from a woman aged 70-85 years who had recovered from COVID-19.

The chain links TRBV7-9 to TRBJ2-1; 11 nucleotides align to TRBD2. Germline assignment: CDR1 SEHNR and CDR2 FQNEAQ (reference sequence). The CDR3 has 15 amino acids. V shed 5 bases, J shed 4 bases, and the junction held 4 bases outside the gene matches. DNA for the CDR3: TGTGCCAGCAGCGTCACTAGCGGGGGTTACAATGAGCAGTTCTTC. Protein: CASSVTSGGYNEQFF.

V is TRBV6-4 and J is TRBJ2-3; D possibly corresponds to TRBD1 (5 bases). The germline V gene encodes CDR1 MRHNA and CDR2 SNTAGT. This CDR3 is built from 14 residues. With 0 bases removed from V and 4 bases from J, the gap between germline ends came to 8 bases. The CDR3 sequence is CASSDSVGADTQYF. CDR3 nucleotide sequence: TGTGCCAGCAGTGACTCGGTAGGGGCAGATACGCAGTATTTT.

The gene calls are TRBV2 and TRBJ1-2; 7 positions match TRBD1. Germline V lookup: CDR1 SNHLY, CDR2 FYNNEI. V shed 4 bases and J 3 bases; nucleotides not matched to a gene: 5. The CDR3 runs 14 residues. The CDR3 nucleotides read TGTGCCAGCAGTGGACAGGGCGGGGACTATGGCTACACCTTC. It codes for CASSGQGGDYGYTF.

V and J are TRBV27 and TRBJ2-7; TRBD2 might be the D (7 bases). Trimming removed 7 bases from V and 1 base from J, with 11 bases in between. This CDR3 is built from 13 residues. Germline values: CDR1 MNHEY, CDR2 SMNVEV (reference sequence). CDR3 nucleotides: TGTGCCAGCATAGGGGGGGGTTCCTACGAGCAGTACTTC. It encodes CASIGGGSYEQYF.

This rearrangement joins TRBV7-3 to TRBJ1-6; TRBD1 matches at 9 bases. CDR3 size: 15 residues. V shed 5 bases and J 7 bases; nucleotides not matched to a gene: 6. Germline values: CDR1 SGHTA, CDR2 FQGTGA. The DNA for the CDR3 is TGTGCCAGCAGCCCCGGGGACAGGGAGAATTCACCCCTCCACTTT. Its protein product is CASSPGDRENSPLHF.

The J gene is TRBJ2-1, the V gene TRBV11-1; 8 nucleotides align to TRBD2. The V segment lost 2 bases and the J segment 2 bases; nucleotides outside the gene matches: 2. The CDR3 is 15 residues long. The germline gives CDR1 SGHAT, CDR2 FQDESV (reference sequence). The CDR3 protein is CASSLFGGAYNEQFF. The CDR3 DNA is TGTGCCAGCAGCTTATTCGGGGGGGCCTACAATGAGCAGTTCTTC.

V and J are TRBV7-2 and TRBJ1-2, with D possibly TRBD1 on 6 matching bases. Germline CDR1 and CDR2: SGHTA and FQGNSA. The CDR3 consists of 14 residues. Trimming cost V 1 base and J 4 bases, with 10 bases left between them. CDR3 loop: CASSLVRGAYGYTF. CDR3 coding DNA: TGTGCCAGCAGCTTAGTGCGGGGGGCCTATGGCTACACCTTC.

V usage is TRBV28 and J usage is TRBJ2-2, with 11 bases lining up with TRBD2. Trimming cost V 7 bases and J 1 base; bases outside gene matches: 8. This CDR3 is built from 17 residues. CDR1 MDHEN and CDR2 SYDVKM come from the germline V gene. CDR3 DNA sequence: TGTGCCAGCACCGCCTCGGGACTAGCGGAGAACACCGGGGAGCTGTTTTTT. Protein sequence: CASTASGLAENTGELFF.

The chain couples TRBV29-1 to TRBJ2-2; D ambiguous. From germline, CDR1 is SQVTM and CDR2 ANQGSEA. V lost 4 bases to trimming and J lost 3 bases, with 6 bases between them. This CDR3 spans 12 amino acids. As DNA, the CDR3 is TGCAGCGTTGTTGAGGACACCGGGGAGCTGTTTTTT. As protein: CSVVEDTGELFF.

The sample holds a few counts of this clone. V and J are TRBV14 and TRBJ2-5, with 13 nucleotides matching TRBD2. This CDR3 spans 15 amino acids. Trimming at V came to 5 bases and at J to 5 bases, leaving 5 bases not matched to a gene. Germline V lookup: CDR1 SGHDN, CDR2 FVKESK. CDR3 protein: CASSAWTSGSETQYF. The CDR3 nucleotides are TGTGCCAGCAGCGCTTGGACTAGCGGGAGTGAGACCCAGTACTTC.

Comments on this clone: One junction end does not reproduce the germline sequence, and a read error may be involved. The chain joins TRBV7-7 to TRBJ2-3, with D tentatively TRBD1 (5 bases). Germline V gives CDR1 SSHAT, CDR2 FNYEAQ (reference sequence). This CDR3 contains 15 residues. Here the CDR3 DNA reads TGTGCTAGCAGCTTCCAGGGTCGACCCACAGATACGCAGTATTTT. This translates into CASSFQGRPTDTQYF.

V is TRBV12-1 and J is TRBJ1-4; the table calls TRBD1, which could not be checked here. TRBV12-1 counts as a pseudogene. The CDR3 spans 16 residues. The CDR3 sequence: CASSFGSTETNEKLFF. In DNA, the CDR3 is TGTGCCAGCAGCTTTGGCTCGACAGAAACTAATGAAAAACTGTTTTTT.

The V and J genes are TRBV6-5 and TRBJ2-5; D might be TRBD2 (5 bases). With 6 bases removed from V and 4 bases from J, the gap between germline ends came to 12 bases. This CDR3 is built from 13 residues. Germline values: CDR1 MNHEY, CDR2 SVGAGI. The CDR3 protein is CASSPLDTETQYF. CDR3 nucleotide sequence: TGTGCCAGCAGCCCACTAGATACAGAGACCCAGTACTTC.

The chain has TRBV13 and TRBJ2-3; possibly TRBD2 for D (5 bases). Per the germline V gene, CDR1 is PRHDT and CDR2 is FYEKMQ (reference sequence). V lost 5 bases and J 1 base, leaving 16 bases between the germline ends. CDR3 length equals 16 residues. CDR3 protein: CASSITRVGGTDTQYF. CDR3 DNA sequence: TGTGCCAGCAGCATAACTAGAGTCGGGGGCACAGATACGCAGTATTTT.

The V gene is TRBV6-2 or TRBV6-3, the J gene TRBJ1-1; maybe TRBD1 (5 bases). Between the trimmed V and J ends, which lost 6 bases and 1 base, there was a span of 12 bases. The germline CDR1 and CDR2 sequences are MNHEY and SVGEGT. The CDR3 contains 14 residues. The CDR3 is CASSPHDRNTEAFF. DNA of the CDR3: TGTGCCAGCAGCCCCCACGACAGGAACACTGAAGCTTTCTTT.

This chain connects TRBV7-2 to TRBJ2-7, with D perhaps matching TRBD2 (5 bases). This CDR3 has 12 amino acids. Per the germline V gene, CDR1 is SGHTA and CDR2 is FQGNSA. V was trimmed by 2 bases and J by 4 bases, leaving 6 bases between them. The CDR3 sequence is CASSLLAYEQYF. Written as DNA, the CDR3 is TGTGCCAGCAGCTTATTAGCGTACGAGCAGTACTTC.

This chain joins TRBV5-5 and TRBJ2-5, with TRBD1 matching 8 bases. After removal of 3 bases from V and 3 bases from J, the junction contained 7 bases not matched to a gene. The CDR3 consists of 15 residues. Germline V gives CDR1 SGHKS, CDR2 YYEKEE (reference sequence). This chain's CDR3 is CASSSPTGAEETQYF. The CDR3, as DNA: TGTGCCAGCAGCTCCCCGACAGGGGCCGAAGAGACCCAGTACTTC.

This sequence joins TRBV6-6 and TRBJ1-1, with D possibly TRBD1 on 5 matching bases. The V end was cut by 6 bases, the J end by 1 base, with 12 bases between. The CDR3 is made up of 14 amino acids. Germline V gene sequence: CDR1 MNHNY, CDR2 SVGAGI (reference sequence). CDR3 loop: CASSDSGGNTEAFF. For the CDR3, the DNA is TGTGCCAGCAGCGACAGCGGGGGGAACACTGAAGCTTTCTTT.

The chain links TRBV5-1 to TRBJ2-7; the D gene is possibly TRBD1 (6 bases). This CDR3 region has 14 residues. Trimming shortened V by 4 bases and J by 6 bases, and 17 bases separated the two germline ends. Germline lookup yields CDR1 SGHRS and CDR2 YFSETQ. In DNA, the CDR3 is TGCGCCAGCAGCACCGGACAGAGAATTCGCGAGCAGTACTTC. This gives the protein CASSTGQRIREQYF.

The V call is TRBV9, the J call TRBJ1-3; 7 nucleotides line up with TRBD1. With 0 bases clipped from V and 4 bases from J, the junction kept 4 bases outside the gene matches. Germline V gives CDR1 SGDLS, CDR2 YYNGEE. The CDR3 loop spans 15 amino acids. The CDR3 nucleotides read TGTGCCAGCAGCGTAGGAAAGGGGGCCGGAAACACCATATATTTT. This translates into CASSVGKGAGNTIYF.

The chain couples TRBV18 to TRBJ1-4, with D possibly matching TRBD1 (5 bases). CDR1 is KGHSH, CDR2 LQKENI, per germline. The CDR3 is 14 amino acids. Between the trimmed V and J ends, which lost 3 bases and 8 bases, there was a span of 13 bases. CDR3 in DNA: TGTGCCAGCTCACCGCTACAGGCAGGGGAAAAACTGTTTTTT. This gives the protein CASSPLQAGEKLFF.

This clone was seen only once. This chain joins TRBV7-2 and TRBJ1-3; no definite D call. CDR1 is SGHTA, CDR2 FQGNSA, per germline. The CDR3 has 16 residues. Deletions cut 5 bases from V and 3 bases from J, with 17 bases between. This chain's CDR3 is CASSPSVPRLGNTIYF. Written as DNA, the CDR3 is TGTGCCAGCAGCCCATCCGTACCTAGGCTTGGAAACACCATATATTTT.

This chain joins TRBV6-5 and TRBJ2-4, with D tentatively TRBD2 (5 bases). Trimming cost V 0 bases and J 0 bases, with 9 bases left between them. Germline V lookup: CDR1 MNHEY, CDR2 SVGAGI. This CDR3 region has 16 residues. CDR3 coding DNA: TGTGCCAGCAGTTACTCGATGACTATAGCCAAAAACATTCAGTACTTC. It is translated as CASSYSMTIAKNIQYF.

The chain links TRBV5-4 to TRBJ1-1; D remains unclear. Trimming removed 4 bases at V and 1 base at J, with 11 bases between. The CDR3 has 14 residues. The germline gives CDR1 SGHNT, CDR2 YYREEE (reference sequence). CDR3 residues: CASSPPGPNTEAFF. CDR3 DNA: TGTGCCAGCAGCCCCCCTGGGCCGAACACTGAAGCTTTCTTT.

The rearrangement uses TRBV12-3 or TRBV12-4 and TRBJ1-1; weak D call: TRBD1 (6 bases). V lost 2 bases to trimming and J lost 7 bases, with 11 bases between them. The CDR3 length is 13 residues. The CDR3 nucleotides are TGTGCCAGCAGTTTAACAGGGTGGGATGAAGCTTTCTTT. Protein product: CASSLTGWDEAFF.

The V gene is TRBV4-2, the J gene TRBJ1-4, with TRBD1 matching over 10 bases. Looked up from germline, CDR1 is LGHNA and CDR2 is YNFKEQ. Unmatched junction bases numbered 3, after V lost 1 base and J lost 4 bases. This CDR3 contains 16 residues. CDR3 sequence: CASSQGGTGDNEKLFF. For the CDR3, the DNA is TGTGCCAGCAGCCAAGGCGGGACAGGGGATAATGAAAAACTGTTTTTT.

The sample holds one count of this clone. The genes are TRBV27 and TRBJ2-3; 8 bases agree with TRBD2. The CDR3 is made up of 16 amino acids. Germline CDR1 MNHEY, CDR2 SMNVEV (reference sequence). V lost 5 bases, J lost 0 bases, and 7 bases stayed unmatched. The CDR3, as DNA: TGTGCCAGCAGTCCAGGTAGCGGGGAGAGCACAGATACGCAGTATTTT. It encodes CASSPGSGESTDTQYF.

There are many counts of this clone. The CDR3, as DNA: TGTGCCACCAGCATATTACAGGGGCCGGCCGGGGAGCTGTTTTTT. It translates to CATSILQGPAGELFF. This sequence joins TRBV15 and TRBJ2-2, with 7 bases lining up with TRBD1. CDR3 length: 15 amino acids. The ends lost 4 bases at V and 6 bases at J; junction bases unmatched: 8. The germline gives CDR1 LNHNV, CDR2 YYDKDF (reference sequence).

CDR3 sequence: CASSLVSGSYEQYF. CDR3 coding DNA: TGCGCCAGCAGCTTAGTCAGCGGCTCCTACGAGCAGTACTTC. The rearrangement links TRBV5-1 to TRBJ2-7, with D possibly TRBD2 on 5 matching bases. Per germline, CDR1 SGHRS and CDR2 YFSETQ. The CDR3 has 14 amino acids. V lost 2 bases and J lost 0, with 9 bases in between.

The chain couples TRBV28 to TRBJ2-1; TRBD2 matches 7 bases. The J segment lost 6 bases and the V segment lost 4 bases, leaving 12 bases of the junction unmatched. The CDR3 sequence is 16 residues long. The V gene's germline CDR1 is MDHEN and CDR2 SYDVKM. The DNA for the CDR3 is TGTGCCAGCAGTTCCGCGGGGAGGGCTGTAGGCAATGAGCAGTTCTTC. Protein product: CASSSAGRAVGNEQFF.